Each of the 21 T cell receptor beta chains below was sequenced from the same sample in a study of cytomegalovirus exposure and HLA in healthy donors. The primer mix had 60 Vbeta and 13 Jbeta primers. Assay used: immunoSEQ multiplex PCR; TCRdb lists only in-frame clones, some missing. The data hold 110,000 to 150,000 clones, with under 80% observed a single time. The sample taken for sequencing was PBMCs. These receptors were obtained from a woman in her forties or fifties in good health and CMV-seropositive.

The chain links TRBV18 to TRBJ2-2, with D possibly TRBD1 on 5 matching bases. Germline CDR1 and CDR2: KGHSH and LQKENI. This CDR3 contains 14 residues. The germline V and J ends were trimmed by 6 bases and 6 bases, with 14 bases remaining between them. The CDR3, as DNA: TGTGCCAGCTCGCCAAACACAGGCCCCGGGGAGCTGTTTTTT. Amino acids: CASSPNTGPGELFF.

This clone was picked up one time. The CDR3 reads CSVVLAENNSPLHF. The CDR3 coding sequence is TGCAGCGTTGTACTGGCGGAGAATAATTCACCCCTCCACTTT. The rearrangement uses TRBV29-1 and TRBJ1-6; D is unresolved. The CDR3 runs 14 residues. From germline, CDR1 is SQVTM and CDR2 ANQGSEA. With 4 bases removed from V and 5 bases from J, the gap between germline ends came to 12 bases.

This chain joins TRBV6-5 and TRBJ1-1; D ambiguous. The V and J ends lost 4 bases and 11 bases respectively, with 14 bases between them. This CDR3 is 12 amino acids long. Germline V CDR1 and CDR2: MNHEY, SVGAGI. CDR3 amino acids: CASSSRRGVAFF. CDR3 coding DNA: TGTGCCAGCAGTTCCCGACGGGGAGTGGCTTTCTTT.

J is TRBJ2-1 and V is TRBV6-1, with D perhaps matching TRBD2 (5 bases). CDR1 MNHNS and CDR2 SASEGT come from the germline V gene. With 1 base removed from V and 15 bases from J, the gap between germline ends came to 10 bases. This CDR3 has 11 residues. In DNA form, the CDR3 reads TGTGCCAGCAGTGAAGACCTAGCACCGTTCTTC. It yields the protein CASSEDLAPFF.

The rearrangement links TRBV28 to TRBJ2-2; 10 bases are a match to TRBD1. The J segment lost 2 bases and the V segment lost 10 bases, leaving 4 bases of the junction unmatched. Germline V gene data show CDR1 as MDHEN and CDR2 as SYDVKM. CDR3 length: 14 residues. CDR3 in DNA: TGTGCCATCAGGGACAGGGGAAACACCGGGGAGCTGTTTTTT. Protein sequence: CAIRDRGNTGELFF. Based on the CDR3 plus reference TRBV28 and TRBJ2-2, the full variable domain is DVKVTQSSRYLVKRTGEKVFLECVQDMDHENMFWYRQDPGLGLRLIYFSYDVKMKEKGDIPEGYSVSREKKERFSLILESASTNQTSMYLCAIRDRGNTGELFFGEGSRLTVL.

CDR3 protein: CASSPRGTPRNEQFF. The CDR3 DNA reads TGTGCCAGCTCACCGCGGGGGACGCCTCGGAATGAGCAGTTCTTC. The rearrangement uses TRBV18 and TRBJ2-1; 7 positions match TRBD2. After removal of 3 bases from V and 7 bases from J, the junction contained 9 bases not matched to a gene. This CDR3 comprises 15 residues. The germline CDR1 and CDR2 sequences are KGHSH and LQKENI.

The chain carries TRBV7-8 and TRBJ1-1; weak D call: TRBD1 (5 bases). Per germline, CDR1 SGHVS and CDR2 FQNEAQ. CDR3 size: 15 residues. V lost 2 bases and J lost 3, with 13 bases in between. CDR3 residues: CASSLSGTSDTEAFF. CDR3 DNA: TGTGCCAGCAGCTTATCTGGGACTTCGGACACTGAAGCTTTCTTT.

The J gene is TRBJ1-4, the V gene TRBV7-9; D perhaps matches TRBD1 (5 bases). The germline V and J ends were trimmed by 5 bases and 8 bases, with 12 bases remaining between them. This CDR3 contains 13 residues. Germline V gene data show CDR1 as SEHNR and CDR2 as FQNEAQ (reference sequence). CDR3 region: CASSVGGNEKLFF. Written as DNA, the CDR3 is TGTGCCAGCAGCGTCGGGGGAAACGAAAAACTGTTTTTT.

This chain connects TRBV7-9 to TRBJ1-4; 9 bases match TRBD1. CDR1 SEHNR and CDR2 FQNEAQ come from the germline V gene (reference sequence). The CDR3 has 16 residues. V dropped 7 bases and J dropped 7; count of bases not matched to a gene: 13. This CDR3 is CASTPGTGLSVEKLFF. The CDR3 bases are TGTGCCAGCACCCCCGGGACAGGGCTTTCGGTTGAAAAACTGTTTTTT.

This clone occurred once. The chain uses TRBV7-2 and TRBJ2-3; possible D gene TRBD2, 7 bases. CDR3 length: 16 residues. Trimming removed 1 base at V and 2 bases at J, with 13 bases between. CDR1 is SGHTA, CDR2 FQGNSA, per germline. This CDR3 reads CASSLVVGGPTDTQYF. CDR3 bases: TGTGCCAGCAGCTTAGTGGTGGGGGGGCCCACAGATACGCAGTATTTT.

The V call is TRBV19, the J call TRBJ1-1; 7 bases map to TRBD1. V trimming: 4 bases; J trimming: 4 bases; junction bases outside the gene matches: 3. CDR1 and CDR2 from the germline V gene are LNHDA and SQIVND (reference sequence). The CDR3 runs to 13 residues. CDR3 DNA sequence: TGTGCCAGTAGTAACAGGGGCACCACTGAAGCTTTCTTT. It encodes CASSNRGTTEAFF.

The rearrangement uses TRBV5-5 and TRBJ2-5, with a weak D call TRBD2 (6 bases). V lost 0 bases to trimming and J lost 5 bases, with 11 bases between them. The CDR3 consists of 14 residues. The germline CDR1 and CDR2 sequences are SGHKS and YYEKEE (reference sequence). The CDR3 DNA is TGTGCCAGCAGCTTGGAATTGGCGGGGGAGACCCAGTACTTC. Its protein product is CASSLELAGETQYF.

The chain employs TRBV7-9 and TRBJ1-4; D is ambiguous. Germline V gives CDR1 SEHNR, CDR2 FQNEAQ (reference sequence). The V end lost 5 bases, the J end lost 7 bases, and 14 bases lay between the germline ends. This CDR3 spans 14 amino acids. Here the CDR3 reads CASSRLLGSEKLFF. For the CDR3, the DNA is TGTGCCAGCAGCCGACTTCTTGGGAGTGAAAAACTGTTTTTT.

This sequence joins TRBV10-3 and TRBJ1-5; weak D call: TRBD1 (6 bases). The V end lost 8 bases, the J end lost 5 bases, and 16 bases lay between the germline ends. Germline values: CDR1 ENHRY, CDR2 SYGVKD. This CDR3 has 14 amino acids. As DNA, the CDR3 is TGTGCCATCGCCGAGTACAGGGCCGATCAGCCCCAGCATTTT. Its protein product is CAIAEYRADQPQHF.

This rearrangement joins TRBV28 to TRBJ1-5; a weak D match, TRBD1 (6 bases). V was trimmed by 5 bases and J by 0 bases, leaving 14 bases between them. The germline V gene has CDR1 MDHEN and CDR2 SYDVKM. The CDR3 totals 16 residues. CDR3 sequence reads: CASSPRGGFSNQPQHF. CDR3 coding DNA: TGTGCCAGCAGTCCGAGGGGGGGCTTTAGCAATCAGCCCCAGCATTTT.

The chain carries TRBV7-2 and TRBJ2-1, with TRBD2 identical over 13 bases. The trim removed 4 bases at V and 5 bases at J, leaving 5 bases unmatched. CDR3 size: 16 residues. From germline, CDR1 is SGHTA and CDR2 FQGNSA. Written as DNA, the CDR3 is TGTGCCAGCAGCTCGATACTAGCGGGGGGGGACAATGAGCAGTTCTTC. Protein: CASSSILAGGDNEQFF.

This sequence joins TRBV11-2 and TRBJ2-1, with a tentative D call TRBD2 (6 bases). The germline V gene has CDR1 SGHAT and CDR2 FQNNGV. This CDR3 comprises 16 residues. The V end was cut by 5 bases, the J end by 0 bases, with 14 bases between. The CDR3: CASSNWRGDSYNEQFF. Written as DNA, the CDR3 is TGTGCCAGCAGCAACTGGCGGGGAGACTCCTACAATGAGCAGTTCTTC.

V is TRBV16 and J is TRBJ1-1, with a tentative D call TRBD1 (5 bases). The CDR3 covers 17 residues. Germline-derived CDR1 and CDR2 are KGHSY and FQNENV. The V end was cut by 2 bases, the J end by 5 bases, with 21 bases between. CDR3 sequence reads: CASSQGTLWPGNTEAFF. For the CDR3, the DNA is TGTGCCAGCAGCCAAGGGACTCTCTGGCCAGGGAATACTGAAGCTTTCTTT.

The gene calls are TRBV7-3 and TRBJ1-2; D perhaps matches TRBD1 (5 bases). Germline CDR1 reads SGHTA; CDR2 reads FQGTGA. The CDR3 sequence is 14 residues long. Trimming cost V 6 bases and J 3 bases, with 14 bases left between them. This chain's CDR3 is CASRLPGLDYGYTF. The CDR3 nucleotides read TGTGCCAGCAGGTTACCGGGACTGGACTATGGCTACACCTTC.

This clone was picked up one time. Here the CDR3 reads CASRGGTEYGYTF. CDR3 nucleotide sequence: TGTGCCAGCAGGGGAGGGACTGAATATGGCTACACCTTC. The chain recombines TRBV6-1 with TRBJ1-2, with a weak D call TRBD1 (5 bases). Trimming shortened V by 6 bases and J by 5 bases, and 13 bases separated the two germline ends. Germline V gives CDR1 MNHNS, CDR2 SASEGT. This CDR3 comprises 13 residues.

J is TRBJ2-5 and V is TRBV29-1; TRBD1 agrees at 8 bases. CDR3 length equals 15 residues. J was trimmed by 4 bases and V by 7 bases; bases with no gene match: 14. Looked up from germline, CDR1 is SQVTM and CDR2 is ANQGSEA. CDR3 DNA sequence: TGCAGCGCCCTAGGGGACAGGAATTCGGTAGAGACCCAGTACTTC. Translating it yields CSALGDRNSVETQYF.